The rows below give T cell receptor beta chains drawn from one sample of a study of blood T cell repertoires in COVID-19. The data were produced by immunoSEQ multiplex PCR, yet TCRdb's version contains in-frame clones alone and is incomplete. The sample has 380,000 or so clones; about four fifths are singletons. The sample taken for sequencing was peripheral blood. The receptors were gathered from a human donor with acute or convalescent COVID-19. The donor label of this sample is uncertain. Each CDR3 is given with its conserved first and last residue. Each record gives: V gene, J gene, D gene, clone size, CDR3 DNA, CDR3 protein. The D gene is left open where the match is weak. For some rows the clone size is stated as once, few or many, or as a class when expanded; others skip it.

v_call: TRBV27
j_call: TRBJ1-1
d_call: -
clone_size: -
cdr3_nt: TGTGCCAGCAGTTTCCGCAGGTTCGACACTGAAGCTTTCTTT
cdr3_aa: CASSFRRFDTEAFF

v_call: TRBV28
j_call: TRBJ1-2
d_call: TRBD1
clone_size: -
cdr3_nt: TGTGCCAGCAGTTTGATCCCCAGGGGGACGTATGGCTACACCTTC
cdr3_aa: CASSLIPRGTYGYTF

v_call: TRBV30
j_call: TRBJ1-6
d_call: TRBD1
clone_size: -
cdr3_nt: TGTGCCTGGAGTGTACTGACAGGGGTTGGTTCACCCCTCCACTTT
cdr3_aa: CAWSVLTGVGSPLHF

v_call: TRBV30
j_call: TRBJ2-7
d_call: -
clone_size: few
cdr3_nt: TGTGCCTGGCAGCGGGACACAGGATTTGAGCAGTACTTC
cdr3_aa: CAWQRDTGFEQYF

v_call: TRBV11-2
j_call: TRBJ2-7
d_call: TRBD1
clone_size: -
cdr3_nt: TGTGCCAGCAGCTCCGAGACAGGGCGATCCTACGAGCAGTACTTC
cdr3_aa: CASSSETGRSYEQYF

v_call: TRBV6-1
j_call: TRBJ1-5
d_call: -
clone_size: once
cdr3_nt: TGTGCCAGCAGTGATGGGCAGCCTTATCAGCCCCAGCATTTT
cdr3_aa: CASSDGQPYQPQHF

v_call: TRBV5-4
j_call: TRBJ1-5
d_call: TRBD1
clone_size: once
cdr3_nt: TGTGCCAGCAGCCACCCTGGACAGGGGGGGTTAATGCGTCAGCCCCAGCATTTT
cdr3_aa: CASSHPGQGGLMRQPQHF

v_call: TRBV6-4
j_call: TRBJ2-1
d_call: TRBD2
clone_size: -
cdr3_nt: TGTGCCAGCAGTCCCCGCTCGTATAGCGGGAGGACCTACAATGAGCAGTTCTTC
cdr3_aa: CASSPRSYSGRTYNEQFF

v_call: TRBV2
j_call: TRBJ1-4
d_call: -
clone_size: few
cdr3_nt: TGTGCCAGCAAGCCCGGACAGACTGAAAAACTGTTTTTT
cdr3_aa: CASKPGQTEKLFF

v_call: TRBV5-1
j_call: TRBJ2-1
d_call: TRBD2
clone_size: -
cdr3_nt: TGCGCCAGCAGCTTGGAGGGGCGGGAGAGCTTCTACAATGAGCAGTTCTTC
cdr3_aa: CASSLEGRESFYNEQFF

v_call: TRBV24-1
j_call: TRBJ1-2
d_call: -
clone_size: -
cdr3_nt: TGTGCCACCAGTGACCTCCCACAGGCTCTCCTTCATATCTATGGCTACACCTTC
cdr3_aa: CATSDLPQALLHIYGYTF

v_call: TRBV7-2
j_call: TRBJ2-7
d_call: -
clone_size: -
cdr3_nt: TGTGCCAGCAGCTTAGAAAGGAGTGGGGCTGGGCAGTACTTC
cdr3_aa: CASSLERSGAGQYF

v_call: TRBV30
j_call: TRBJ1-6
d_call: -
clone_size: -
cdr3_nt: TGTGCCTGGAAACGGGTTCTTTCACCCCTCCACTTT
cdr3_aa: CAWKRVLSPLHF

v_call: TRBV4-2
j_call: TRBJ2-5
d_call: -
clone_size: once
cdr3_nt: TGTGCCAGCAGCTTCTTCCTAGGCGAGGGGGTCCAAGAGACCCAGTACTTC
cdr3_aa: CASSFFLGEGVQETQYF

v_call: TRBV19
j_call: TRBJ2-1
d_call: -
clone_size: few
cdr3_nt: TGTGCCAGTAGTATTGGTTTACAGATTTTTAGTGGTGAGCAGTTCTTC
cdr3_aa: CASSIGLQIFSGEQFF

v_call: TRBV2
j_call: TRBJ1-1
d_call: -
clone_size: -
cdr3_nt: TGTGCCAGCAGGGACACAGGGATTGAAGCTTTCTTT
cdr3_aa: CASRDTGIEAFF

v_call: TRBV29-1
j_call: TRBJ1-5
d_call: -
clone_size: -
cdr3_nt: TGCAGCGTTAGCACAGGGTTTGGACAGCCCCAGCATTTT
cdr3_aa: CSVSTGFGQPQHF

v_call: TRBV18
j_call: TRBJ2-3
d_call: -
clone_size: -
cdr3_nt: TGTGCCAGCTCACTGGCAGCACTAAAAACAGATACGCAGTATTTT
cdr3_aa: CASSLAALKTDTQYF

v_call: TRBV6-6
j_call: TRBJ1-2
d_call: TRBD1
clone_size: many
cdr3_nt: TGTGCCAGCAGTAAAACCTCCGGGACAGGGGGCGGCTACACCTTC
cdr3_aa: CASSKTSGTGGGYTF

v_call: TRBV6-5
j_call: TRBJ2-7
d_call: TRBD1
clone_size: once
cdr3_nt: TGTGCCAGCAGTTCGGGGGACAGGGTTCCCGAGCAGTACTTC
cdr3_aa: CASSSGDRVPEQYF

v_call: TRBV4-1
j_call: TRBJ1-1
d_call: -
clone_size: -
cdr3_nt: TGCGCCAGCAGTCATACGCGGGTGAACACTGAAGCTTTCTTT
cdr3_aa: CASSHTRVNTEAFF

v_call: TRBV5-1
j_call: TRBJ1-2
d_call: TRBD1
clone_size: once
cdr3_nt: TGCGCCAGCAGCCCGGGGACCGGGACAGGGGGCAACTATGGCTACACCTTC
cdr3_aa: CASSPGTGTGGNYGYTF

v_call: TRBV29-1
j_call: TRBJ1-2
d_call: TRBD1
clone_size: -
cdr3_nt: TGCAGCGTTGGACAGGGTAGTGACTATGGCTACACCTTC
cdr3_aa: CSVGQGSDYGYTF

v_call: TRBV19
j_call: TRBJ1-4
d_call: TRBD1
clone_size: -
cdr3_nt: TGTGCCAGTAGCGGGACAGTCCCTGACGTGTTTTTT
cdr3_aa: CASSGTVPDVFF

v_call: TRBV15
j_call: TRBJ2-5
d_call: TRBD2
clone_size: -
cdr3_nt: TGTGCCACCAGCGGCGGACTAGCGGGAGGGCAAGAGACCCAGTACTTC
cdr3_aa: CATSGGLAGGQETQYF

v_call: TRBV5-4
j_call: TRBJ2-1
d_call: TRBD1
clone_size: -
cdr3_nt: TGTGCCAGCACCACCTGGGTGGGGACAGGGGGCAATGAGCAGTTCTTC
cdr3_aa: CASTTWVGTGGNEQFF

v_call: TRBV6-5
j_call: TRBJ2-7
d_call: -
clone_size: many
cdr3_nt: TGTGCCAGCAAGCCCTTGGGCAGTACCTACGAGCAGTACTTC
cdr3_aa: CASKPLGSTYEQYF

v_call: TRBV19
j_call: TRBJ1-1
d_call: TRBD1
clone_size: many
cdr3_nt: TGTGCCAGTAGTATAAGGGCCGGGACAGGGGTTTCCACTGAAGCTTTCTTT
cdr3_aa: CASSIRAGTGVSTEAFF

v_call: TRBV7-9
j_call: TRBJ1-6
d_call: -
clone_size: -
cdr3_nt: TGTGCCAGCAGCTTAGCGCTGGGGGGTCAACGTGGTTCACCCCTCCACTTT
cdr3_aa: CASSLALGGQRGSPLHF

v_call: TRBV13
j_call: TRBJ2-7
d_call: -
clone_size: -
cdr3_nt: TGTGCCAGCAGCGTGGGGCAGGGTGGCCACGAGCAGTACTTC
cdr3_aa: CASSVGQGGHEQYF

v_call: TRBV28
j_call: TRBJ1-6
d_call: -
clone_size: once
cdr3_nt: TGTGCCAGCAGTTTACTGGGGGCGCGGGGGAATTCACCCCTCCACTTT
cdr3_aa: CASSLLGARGNSPLHF

v_call: TRBV7-9
j_call: TRBJ2-1
d_call: TRBD2
clone_size: -
cdr3_nt: TGTGCCAGCAGCTTAGCCGGGACTAGCGGGAGAATCTCCTACAATGAGCAGTTCTTC
cdr3_aa: CASSLAGTSGRISYNEQFF

v_call: TRBV19
j_call: TRBJ1-4
d_call: -
clone_size: -
cdr3_nt: TGTGCCACTAGACCGGGACGGAGGACTACAACTAATGAAAAACTGTTTTTT
cdr3_aa: CATRPGRRTTTNEKLFF

v_call: TRBV3-1/TRBV3-2
j_call: TRBJ2-7
d_call: -
clone_size: -
cdr3_nt: TGTGCCAGCAGCCAACGGGGGAAGCGGGAGCAGTACTTC
cdr3_aa: CASSQRGKREQYF

v_call: TRBV9
j_call: TRBJ2-7
d_call: TRBD1
clone_size: few
cdr3_nt: TGTGCCAGCAGCGTAGGGACAGGGGGCTCCTACGAGCAGTACTTC
cdr3_aa: CASSVGTGGSYEQYF

v_call: TRBV5-1
j_call: TRBJ1-2
d_call: -
clone_size: -
cdr3_nt: TGCGCCAGCAGCTTGGATCGCAGCTATGGCTACACCTTC
cdr3_aa: CASSLDRSYGYTF

v_call: TRBV12-3/TRBV12-4
j_call: TRBJ2-4
d_call: -
clone_size: -
cdr3_nt: TGTGCCAGCAGTCCCGGGGGACAGATTCAGTACTTC
cdr3_aa: CASSPGGQIQYF

v_call: TRBV5-1
j_call: TRBJ2-1
d_call: TRBD1
clone_size: -
cdr3_nt: TGCGCCAGCAGCTTATACAGGGGGAATGAGCAGTTCTTC
cdr3_aa: CASSLYRGNEQFF

v_call: TRBV29-1
j_call: TRBJ2-1
d_call: -
clone_size: -
cdr3_nt: TGCAGCGTTCACAGAAGCCACTCCTACAATGAGCAGTTCTTC
cdr3_aa: CSVHRSHSYNEQFF

v_call: TRBV9
j_call: TRBJ1-3
d_call: -
clone_size: -
cdr3_nt: TGTGCCAGCAGCGTAGCCCCTTCTGGAAACACCATATATTTT
cdr3_aa: CASSVAPSGNTIYF

v_call: TRBV18
j_call: TRBJ1-2
d_call: TRBD1
clone_size: -
cdr3_nt: TGTGCCAGCTCAGAATCGACAGGGACCTATGGCTACACCTTC
cdr3_aa: CASSESTGTYGYTF

v_call: TRBV5-8
j_call: TRBJ1-1
d_call: -
clone_size: -
cdr3_nt: TGTGCCAGCAGCTTGTTACTAGGGATGAACACTGAAGCTTTCTTT
cdr3_aa: CASSLLLGMNTEAFF

v_call: TRBV28
j_call: TRBJ1-5
d_call: TRBD1
clone_size: once
cdr3_nt: TGTGCCAGCAGTTTGTCAGGGGGTAGTCAGCCCCAGCATTTT
cdr3_aa: CASSLSGGSQPQHF

v_call: TRBV5-1
j_call: TRBJ1-4
d_call: -
clone_size: -
cdr3_nt: TGCGCCAGCAGCTTGGGATCCCGGGATCATGTCACCGAAAAACTGTTTTTT
cdr3_aa: CASSLGSRDHVTEKLFF

v_call: TRBV7-2
j_call: TRBJ2-5
d_call: TRBD2
clone_size: -
cdr3_nt: TGTGCCAGCAGCCCCCAAGCTAGCGGCCCATCGACCCAGTACTTC
cdr3_aa: CASSPQASGPSTQYF

v_call: TRBV6-6
j_call: TRBJ1-1
d_call: -
clone_size: -
cdr3_nt: TGTGCCAGCAGCCGAAACCCCCTCGTAGGGATAGCGGACACTGAAGCTTTCTTT
cdr3_aa: CASSRNPLVGIADTEAFF

v_call: TRBV18
j_call: TRBJ1-1
d_call: -
clone_size: -
cdr3_nt: TGTGCCAGCTCACCACCTTCCGCAGGGGCCCCAAACACTGAAGCTTTCTTT
cdr3_aa: CASSPPSAGAPNTEAFF

v_call: TRBV6-1
j_call: TRBJ2-1
d_call: TRBD2
clone_size: few
cdr3_nt: TGTGCCAGCAGTGAAGCTAGCGGGAGCCGGAGGGAGCAGTTCTTC
cdr3_aa: CASSEASGSRREQFF

v_call: TRBV19
j_call: TRBJ1-4
d_call: TRBD1
clone_size: few
cdr3_nt: TGTGCCAGTAGTATACTCCGGGACAGGCCCTATAATGAAAAACTGTTTTTT
cdr3_aa: CASSILRDRPYNEKLFF

v_call: TRBV6-5
j_call: TRBJ1-2
d_call: TRBD1
clone_size: -
cdr3_nt: TGTGCCACAAGAATGACAGGGAGATATGGCTACACCTTC
cdr3_aa: CATRMTGRYGYTF

v_call: TRBV6-2/TRBV6-3
j_call: TRBJ2-1
d_call: -
clone_size: -
cdr3_nt: TGTGCCAGCAGTCAACTGGACGGGGGCAATGAGCAGTTCTTC
cdr3_aa: CASSQLDGGNEQFF

v_call: TRBV7-9
j_call: TRBJ1-1
d_call: TRBD1
clone_size: once
cdr3_nt: TGTGCCAGCAGCAGAACGACAGGGGGCGCCGCTGAAGCTTTCTTT
cdr3_aa: CASSRTTGGAAEAFF